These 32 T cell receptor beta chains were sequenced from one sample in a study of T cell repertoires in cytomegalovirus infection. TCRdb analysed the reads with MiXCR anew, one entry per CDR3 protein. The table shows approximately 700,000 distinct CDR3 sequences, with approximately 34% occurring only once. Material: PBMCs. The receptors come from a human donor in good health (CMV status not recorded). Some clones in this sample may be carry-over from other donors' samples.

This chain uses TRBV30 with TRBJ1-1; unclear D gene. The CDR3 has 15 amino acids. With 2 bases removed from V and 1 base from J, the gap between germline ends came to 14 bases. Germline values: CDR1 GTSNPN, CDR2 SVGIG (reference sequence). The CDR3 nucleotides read TGTGCCTGGAGTCCCCTTAAGGGAGGGAACACTGAAGCTTTCTTT. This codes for CAWSPLKGGNTEAFF. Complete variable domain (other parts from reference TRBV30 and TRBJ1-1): SQTIHQWPATLVQPVGSPLSLECTVEGTSNPNLYWYRQAAGRGLQLLFYSVGIGQISSEVPQNLSASRPQDRQFILSSKKLLLSDSGFYLCAWSPLKGGNTEAFFGQGTRLTVV.

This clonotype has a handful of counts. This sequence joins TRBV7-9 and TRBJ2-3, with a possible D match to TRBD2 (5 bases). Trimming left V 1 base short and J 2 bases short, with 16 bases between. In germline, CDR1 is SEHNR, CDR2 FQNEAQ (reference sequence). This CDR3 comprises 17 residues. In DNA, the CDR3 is TGTGCCAGCAGCTTAGGAGGACTCCACACCGACACAGATACGCAGTATTTT. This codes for CASSLGGLHTDTDTQYF.

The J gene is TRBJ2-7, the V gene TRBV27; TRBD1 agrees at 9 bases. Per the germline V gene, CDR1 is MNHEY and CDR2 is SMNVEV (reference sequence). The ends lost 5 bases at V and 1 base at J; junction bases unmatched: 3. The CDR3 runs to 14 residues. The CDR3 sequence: CASSRTGDSYEQYF. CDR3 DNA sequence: TGTGCCAGCAGTAGGACAGGGGATTCCTACGAGCAGTACTTC.

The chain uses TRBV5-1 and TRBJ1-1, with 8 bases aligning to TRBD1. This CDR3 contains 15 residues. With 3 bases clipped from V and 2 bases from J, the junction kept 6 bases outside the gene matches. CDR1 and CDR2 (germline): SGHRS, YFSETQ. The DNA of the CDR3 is TGCGCCAGCAGCTACACGGGACAGGCAAACACTGAAGCTTTCTTT. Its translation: CASSYTGQANTEAFF.

The CDR3 DNA sequence: TGTGCCAGCAGTTTCCTCGGACTAGCGGGAGACTCGAGCGGGGAGCTGTTTTTT. It yields the protein CASSFLGLAGDSSGELFF. This chain connects TRBV6-6 to TRBJ2-2, with TRBD2 matching 13 bases. Trimming cost V 4 bases and J 7 bases; bases outside gene matches: 12. The CDR3 runs to 18 residues. Germline assignment: CDR1 MNHNY and CDR2 SVGAGI (reference sequence).

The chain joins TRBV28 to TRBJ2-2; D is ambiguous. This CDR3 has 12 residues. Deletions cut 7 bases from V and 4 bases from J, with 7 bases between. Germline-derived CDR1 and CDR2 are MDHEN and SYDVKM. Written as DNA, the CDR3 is TGTGCCAGCAAAAGGGCCACCGGGGAGCTGTTTTTT. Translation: CASKRATGELFF.

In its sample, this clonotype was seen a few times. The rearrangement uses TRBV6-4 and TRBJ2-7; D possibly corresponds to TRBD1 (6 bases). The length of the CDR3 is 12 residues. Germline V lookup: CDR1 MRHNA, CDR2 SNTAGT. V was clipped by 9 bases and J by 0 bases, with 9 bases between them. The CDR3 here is CARDSSSYEQYF. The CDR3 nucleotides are TGTGCCAGGGACAGTAGCTCCTACGAGCAGTACTTC.

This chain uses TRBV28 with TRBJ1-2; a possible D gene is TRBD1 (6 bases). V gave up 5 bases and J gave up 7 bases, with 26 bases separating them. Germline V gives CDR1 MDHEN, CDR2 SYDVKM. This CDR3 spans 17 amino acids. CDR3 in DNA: TGTGCCAGCAGTCTCACGAGGGGGGCCGAGGATTTAGGTGGCTACACCTTC. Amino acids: CASSLTRGAEDLGGYTF.

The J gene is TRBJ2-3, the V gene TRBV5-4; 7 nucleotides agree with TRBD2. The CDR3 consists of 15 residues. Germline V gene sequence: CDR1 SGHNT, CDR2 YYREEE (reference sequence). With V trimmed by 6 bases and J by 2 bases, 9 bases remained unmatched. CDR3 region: CASIPGGTSTDTQYF. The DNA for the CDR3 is TGTGCCAGCATCCCCGGGGGGACTTCCACAGATACGCAGTATTTT.

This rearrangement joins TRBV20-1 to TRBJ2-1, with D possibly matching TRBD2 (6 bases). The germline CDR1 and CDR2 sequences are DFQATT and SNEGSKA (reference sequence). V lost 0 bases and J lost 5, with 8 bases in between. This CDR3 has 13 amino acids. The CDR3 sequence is CSARDGGNNEQFF. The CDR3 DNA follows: TGCAGTGCTAGAGATGGGGGGAACAATGAGCAGTTCTTC.

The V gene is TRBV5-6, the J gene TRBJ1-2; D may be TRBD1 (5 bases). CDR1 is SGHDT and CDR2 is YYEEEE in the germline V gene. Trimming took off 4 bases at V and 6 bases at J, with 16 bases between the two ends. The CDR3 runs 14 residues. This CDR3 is CASSRGTARDGYTF. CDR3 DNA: TGTGCCAGCAGCCGGGGGACGGCGAGGGATGGCTACACCTTC. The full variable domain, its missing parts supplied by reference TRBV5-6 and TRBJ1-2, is DAGVTQSPTHLIKTRGQQVTLRCSPKSGHDTVSWYQQALGQGPQFIFQYYEEEERQRGNFPDRFSGHQFPNYSSELNVNALLLGDSALYLCASSRGTARDGYTFGSGTRLTVV.

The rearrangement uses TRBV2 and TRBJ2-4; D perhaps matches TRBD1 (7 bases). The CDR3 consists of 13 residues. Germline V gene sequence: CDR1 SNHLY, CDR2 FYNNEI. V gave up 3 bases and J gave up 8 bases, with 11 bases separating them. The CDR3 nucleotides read TGTGCCAGCAGTGATCAGGGGGGAGACATTCAGTACTTC. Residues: CASSDQGGDIQYF.

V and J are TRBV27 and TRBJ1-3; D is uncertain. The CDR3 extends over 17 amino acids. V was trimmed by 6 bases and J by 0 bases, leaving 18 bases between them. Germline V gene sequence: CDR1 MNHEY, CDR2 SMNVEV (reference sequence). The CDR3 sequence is CASSRGLPWSSGNTIYF. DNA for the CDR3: TGTGCCAGCAGCCGCGGATTGCCTTGGAGCTCTGGAAACACCATATATTTT.

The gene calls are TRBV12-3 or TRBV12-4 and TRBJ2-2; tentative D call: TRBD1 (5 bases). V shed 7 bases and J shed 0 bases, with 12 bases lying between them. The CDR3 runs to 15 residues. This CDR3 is CASTRRATNTGELFF. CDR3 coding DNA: TGTGCCAGCACCCGCAGGGCAACGAACACCGGGGAGCTGTTTTTT.

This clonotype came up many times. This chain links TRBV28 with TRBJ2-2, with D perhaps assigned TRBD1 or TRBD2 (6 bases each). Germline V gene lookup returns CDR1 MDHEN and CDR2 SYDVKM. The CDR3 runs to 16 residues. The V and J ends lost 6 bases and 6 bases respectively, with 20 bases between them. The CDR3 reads CASSPRRGGIAGELFF. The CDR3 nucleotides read TGTGCCAGCAGCCCACGGCGAGGGGGGATCGCCGGGGAGCTGTTTTTT.

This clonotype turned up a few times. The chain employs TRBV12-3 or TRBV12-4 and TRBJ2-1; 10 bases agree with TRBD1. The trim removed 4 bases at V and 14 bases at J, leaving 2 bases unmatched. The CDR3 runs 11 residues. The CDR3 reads CASSYGTGEFF. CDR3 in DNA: TGTGCCAGCAGTTACGGGACAGGGGAGTTCTTC.

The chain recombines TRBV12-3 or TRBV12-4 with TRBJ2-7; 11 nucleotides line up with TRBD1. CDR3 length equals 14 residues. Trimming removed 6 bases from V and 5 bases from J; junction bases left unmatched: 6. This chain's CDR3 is CASREGQGVHEQYF. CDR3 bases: TGTGCCAGCAGGGAGGGACAGGGGGTCCACGAGCAGTACTTC.

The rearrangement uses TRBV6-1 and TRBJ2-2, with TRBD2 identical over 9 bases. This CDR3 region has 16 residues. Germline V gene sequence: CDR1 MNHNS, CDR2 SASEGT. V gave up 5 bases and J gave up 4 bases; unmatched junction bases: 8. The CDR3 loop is CASSHTAGGPTGELFF. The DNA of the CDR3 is TGTGCCAGCAGTCATACAGCGGGGGGCCCCACCGGGGAGCTGTTTTTT.

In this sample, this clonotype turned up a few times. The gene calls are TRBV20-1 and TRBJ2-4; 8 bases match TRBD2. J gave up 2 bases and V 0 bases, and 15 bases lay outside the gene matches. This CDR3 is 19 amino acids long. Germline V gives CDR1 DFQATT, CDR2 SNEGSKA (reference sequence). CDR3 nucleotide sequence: TGCAGTGCTAGAGATTCCAGCGGGAGAATGAAGGGGACCAAAAACATTCAGTACTTC. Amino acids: CSARDSSGRMKGTKNIQYF.

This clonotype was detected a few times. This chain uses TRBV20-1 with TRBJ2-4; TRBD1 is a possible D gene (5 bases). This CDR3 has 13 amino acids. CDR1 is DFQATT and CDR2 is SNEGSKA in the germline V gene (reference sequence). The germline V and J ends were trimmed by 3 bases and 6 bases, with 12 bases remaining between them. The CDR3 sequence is CSARFSRGNIQYF. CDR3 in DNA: TGCAGTGCTAGGTTCTCTAGGGGAAACATTCAGTACTTC.

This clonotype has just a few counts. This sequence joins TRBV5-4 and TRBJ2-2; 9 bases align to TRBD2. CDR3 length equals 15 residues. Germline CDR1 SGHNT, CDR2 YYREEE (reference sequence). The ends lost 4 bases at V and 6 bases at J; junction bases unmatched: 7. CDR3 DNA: TGTGCCAGCAGCCCTTCAGCGGGAGGATCCGGGGAGCTGTTTTTT. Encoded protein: CASSPSAGGSGELFF.

The CDR3 DNA sequence: TGTGCCAGCAGCCCAACGCTAGGACAGGGGGCCAATGAGCAGTTCTTC. This codes for CASSPTLGQGANEQFF. V and J are TRBV28 and TRBJ2-1, with 11 positions matching TRBD1. Germline V lookup: CDR1 MDHEN, CDR2 SYDVKM. Germline trimming cut 6 bases from V and 6 bases from J; bases unmatched to any gene: 10. This CDR3 comprises 16 residues.

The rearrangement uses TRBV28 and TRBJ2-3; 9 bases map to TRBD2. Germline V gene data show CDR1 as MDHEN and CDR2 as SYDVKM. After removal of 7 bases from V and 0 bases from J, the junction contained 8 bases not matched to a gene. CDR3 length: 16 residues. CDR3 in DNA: TGTGCCAGCATTTTGTGGCTAGCGGGGAGCACAGATACGCAGTATTTT. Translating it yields CASILWLAGSTDTQYF. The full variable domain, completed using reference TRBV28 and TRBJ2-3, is DVKVTQSSRYLVKRTGEKVFLECVQDMDHENMFWYRQDPGLGLRLIYFSYDVKMKEKGDIPEGYSVSREKKERFSLILESASTNQTSMYLCASILWLAGSTDTQYFGPGTRLTVL.

CDR3 amino acids: CASSFGRQGKETQYF. The CDR3 DNA reads as TGCGCCAGCAGCTTCGGGAGACAGGGGAAAGAGACCCAGTACTTC. The chain carries TRBV5-1 and TRBJ2-5, with 8 bases fitting TRBD1. The CDR3 runs 15 residues. Losses at the gene ends were 2 bases for V and 3 bases for J; bases not matched to a gene: 6. Germline loops: CDR1 SGHRS, CDR2 YFSETQ. The full variable domain, rest sourced from reference TRBV5-1 and TRBJ2-5, is KAGVTQTPRYLIKTRGQQVTLSCSPISGHRSVSWYQQTPGQGLQFLFEYFSETQRNKGNFPGRFSGRQFSNSRSEMNVSTLELGDSALYLCASSFGRQGKETQYFGPGTRLLVL.

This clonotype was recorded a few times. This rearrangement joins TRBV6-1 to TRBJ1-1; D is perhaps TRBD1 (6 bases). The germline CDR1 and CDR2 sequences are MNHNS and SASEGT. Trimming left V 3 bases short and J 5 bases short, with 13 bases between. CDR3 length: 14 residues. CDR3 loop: CASSEAGARTEAFF. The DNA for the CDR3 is TGTGCCAGCAGTGAGGCAGGGGCAAGGACTGAAGCTTTCTTT.

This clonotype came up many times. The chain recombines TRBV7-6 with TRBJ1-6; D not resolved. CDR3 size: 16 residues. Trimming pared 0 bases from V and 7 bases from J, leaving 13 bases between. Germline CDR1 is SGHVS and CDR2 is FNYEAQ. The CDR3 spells CASSLAVRGGNSPLHF. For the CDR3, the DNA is TGTGCCAGCAGCTTAGCGGTTCGGGGTGGAAATTCACCCCTCCACTTT. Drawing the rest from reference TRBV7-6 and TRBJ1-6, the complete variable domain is GAGVSQSPRYKVTKRGQDVALRCDPISGHVSLYWYRQALGQGPEFLTYFNYEAQQDKSGLPNDRFSAERPEGSISTLTIQRTEQRDSAMYRCASSLAVRGGNSPLHFGNGTRLTVT.

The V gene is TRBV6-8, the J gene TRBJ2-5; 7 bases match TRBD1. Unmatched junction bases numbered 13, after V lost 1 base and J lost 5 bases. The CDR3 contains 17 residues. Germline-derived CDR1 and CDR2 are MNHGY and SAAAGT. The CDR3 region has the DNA TGTGCCAGCAGTTACTATAGGGACAGCCGGGGTGCGGAGACCCAGTACTTC. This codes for CASSYYRDSRGAETQYF.

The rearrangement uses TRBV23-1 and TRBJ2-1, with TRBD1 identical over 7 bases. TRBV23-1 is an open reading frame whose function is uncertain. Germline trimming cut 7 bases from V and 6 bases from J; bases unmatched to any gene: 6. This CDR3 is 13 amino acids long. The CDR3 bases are TGCGCCAGCAATGAGGGGGCGCGCAATGAGCAGTTCTTC. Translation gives CASNEGARNEQFF.

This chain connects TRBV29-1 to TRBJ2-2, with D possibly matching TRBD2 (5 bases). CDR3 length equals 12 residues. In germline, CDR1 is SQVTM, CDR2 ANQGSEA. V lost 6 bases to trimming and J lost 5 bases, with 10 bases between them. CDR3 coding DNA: TGCAGCGTGTCACTAGTGACCGGGGAGCTGTTTTTT. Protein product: CSVSLVTGELFF.

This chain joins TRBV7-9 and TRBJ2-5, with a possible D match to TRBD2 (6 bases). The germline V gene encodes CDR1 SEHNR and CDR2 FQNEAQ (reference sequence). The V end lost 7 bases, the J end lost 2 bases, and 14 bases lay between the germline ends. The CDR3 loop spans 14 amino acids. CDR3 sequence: CASTTSGPQETQYF. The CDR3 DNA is TGTGCCAGCACCACAAGCGGGCCTCAAGAGACCCAGTACTTC.

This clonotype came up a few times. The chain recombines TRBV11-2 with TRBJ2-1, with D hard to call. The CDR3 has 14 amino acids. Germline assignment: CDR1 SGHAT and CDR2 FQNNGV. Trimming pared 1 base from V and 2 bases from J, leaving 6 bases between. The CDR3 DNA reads TGTGCCAGCAGCTTAGTTAGAGCCTACAATGAGCAGTTCTTC. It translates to CASSLVRAYNEQFF.

CDR3 residues: CASSTVADVYNEQFF. For the CDR3, the DNA is TGTGCCAGTAGTACTGTAGCGGACGTATACAATGAGCAGTTCTTC. The gene calls are TRBV19 and TRBJ2-1; D is possibly TRBD2 (6 bases). Trimming left V 4 bases short and J 4 bases short, with 14 bases between. The CDR3 is made up of 15 amino acids. CDR1 and CDR2 (germline): LNHDA, SQIVND (reference sequence).